The 4 T cell receptor beta chains in this list originate from one sample, sequenced in a study of cytomegalovirus exposure and HLA in healthy donors. A multiplex PCR was run with 60 Vbeta primers and 13 Jbeta primers. Clones were sequenced by immunoSEQ multiplex PCR, and TCRdb holds only the in-frame ones, with some missing. The sample carries 150,000 to 200,000 clones, over 60% recorded once. Specimen: PBMCs. The receptors derive from a woman aged 50 to 60 in good health and CMV-seropositive.

DNA for the CDR3: TGTGCCAGCAGCCGTGGGACAGCTTCCTACAATGAGCAGTTCTTC. It is translated as CASSRGTASYNEQFF. This chain uses TRBV7-6 with TRBJ2-1; 7 bases map to TRBD1. The CDR3 totals 15 residues. J gave up 1 base and V 5 bases, and 5 bases lay outside the gene matches. Germline V gives CDR1 SGHVS, CDR2 FNYEAQ.

This clone appeared a few times. The gene calls are TRBV2 and TRBJ2-1; 14 bases align to TRBD2. The V and J ends lost 6 bases and 10 bases, in that order; junction bases with no gene match: 8. CDR1 is SNHLY, CDR2 FYNNEI, per germline. CDR3 length: 15 residues. CDR3 sequence: CASRRLAGGLSEQFF. The CDR3 DNA follows: TGTGCCAGCAGGCGACTAGCGGGAGGGCTCAGCGAGCAGTTCTTC. The complete variable domain, with remaining parts taken from reference TRBV2 and TRBJ2-1, reads EPEVTQTPSHQVTQMGQEVILRCVPISNHLYFYWYRQILGQKVEFLVSFYNNEISEKSEIFDDQFSVERPDGSNFTLKIRSTKLEDSAMYFCASRRLAGGLSEQFFGPGTRLTVL.

This clone has only one observation. The CDR3 region is CASSTWDRGHEKLFF. CDR3 DNA: TGTGCCAGCAGCACCTGGGACAGGGGGCATGAAAAACTGTTTTTT. V and J are TRBV5-6 and TRBJ1-4; 12 positions match TRBD1. Germline CDR1 reads SGHDT; CDR2 reads YYEEEE. V dropped 4 bases and J dropped 6; count of bases not matched to a gene: 4. This CDR3 contains 15 residues. Using reference TRBV5-6 and TRBJ1-4 for the parts outside the CDR3, the full variable domain is DAGVTQSPTHLIKTRGQQVTLRCSPKSGHDTVSWYQQALGQGPQFIFQYYEEEERQRGNFPDRFSGHQFPNYSSELNVNALLLGDSALYLCASSTWDRGHEKLFFGSGTQLSVL.

The V and J genes are TRBV7-8 and TRBJ2-1, with TRBD2 matching over 10 bases. Trimming cost V 4 bases and J 4 bases; bases outside gene matches: 4. The CDR3 runs 15 residues. Germline-derived CDR1 and CDR2 are SGHVS and FQNEAQ. CDR3 region: CASSSGLAVYNEQFF. The CDR3 nucleotides are TGTGCCAGCAGCTCCGGACTAGCGGTTTACAATGAGCAGTTCTTC.